Listed here are 10 T cell receptor beta chains from one sample, sequenced in a study of T cell changes during pregnancy in multiple sclerosis. Data came from immunoSEQ multiplex PCR; TCRdb stores just in-frame clones and leaves some out. The sample includes fewer than 90,000 clones, around 94% seen only once; the top ten take approximately 0.84%. The sequenced sample was peripheral blood, obtained in the third trimester of pregnancy. The receptor set was obtained from a female donor with multiple sclerosis, enrolled in a pregnancy study.

The rearrangement joins TRBV4-2 to TRBJ2-7, with D perhaps TRBD2 (6 bases). Trimming took 1 base from V and 3 from J, leaving 10 bases between them. The CDR3 runs 14 residues. Germline V gene sequence: CDR1 LGHNA, CDR2 YNFKEQ. The chain's CDR3 is CASSQGPSDYEQYF. Written as DNA, the CDR3 is TGTGCCAGCAGCCAAGGACCTAGCGACTACGAGCAGTACTTC.

The rearrangement uses TRBV7-8 and TRBJ2-3, with D possibly TRBD2 on 5 matching bases. This CDR3 is 18 amino acids long. CDR1 is SGHVS and CDR2 is FQNEAQ in the germline V gene. Trimming left V 10 bases short and J 1 base short, with 27 bases between. The chain's CDR3 is CATRLPWETWYGTDTQYF. CDR3 coding DNA: TGTGCCACCCGTCTCCCCTGGGAGACCTGGTATGGCACAGATACGCAGTATTTT. Supplemented by reference TRBV7-8 and TRBJ2-3, the full variable domain reads GAGVSQSPRYKVAKRGQDVALRCDPISGHVSLFWYQQALGQGPEFLTYFQNEAQLDKSGLPSDRFFAERPEGSVSTLKIQRTQQEDSAVYLCATRLPWETWYGTDTQYFGPGTRLTVL.

The genes are TRBV6-1 and TRBJ2-7, with D tentatively TRBD1 (6 bases). Germline CDR1 is MNHNS and CDR2 is SASEGT. The V gene lost 2 bases and the J gene lost 7 bases, with 9 bases spanning the gap. The CDR3 is made up of 12 amino acids. This CDR3 is CASSEQGWEQYF. In DNA form, the CDR3 reads TGTGCCAGCAGTGAACAGGGGTGGGAGCAGTACTTC.

This chain uses TRBV28 with TRBJ2-7, with D possibly TRBD1 on 7 matching bases. The CDR3 totals 15 residues. Germline CDR1 reads MDHEN; CDR2 reads SYDVKM. Trimming took 8 bases from V and 1 from J, leaving 18 bases between them. In DNA form, the CDR3 reads TGTGCCAGCGGCTTTGGCGGGACAGTTTCCTACGAGCAGTACTTC. This encodes CASGFGGTVSYEQYF. The full variable domain, rest sourced from reference TRBV28 and TRBJ2-7, is DVKVTQSSRYLVKRTGEKVFLECVQDMDHENMFWYRQDPGLGLRLIYFSYDVKMKEKGDIPEGYSVSREKKERFSLILESASTNQTSMYLCASGFGGTVSYEQYFGPGTRLTVT.

The J gene is TRBJ2-2, the V gene TRBV28; D unresolved. Germline CDR1 MDHEN, CDR2 SYDVKM. This CDR3 comprises 12 residues. V was shortened by 2 bases and J by 5 bases, with 3 bases between the two germline ends. The CDR3 sequence: CASSLETGELFF. As DNA, the CDR3 is TGTGCCAGCAGTTTAGAGACCGGGGAGCTGTTTTTT.

The chain couples TRBV5-1 to TRBJ2-7, with a possible D match to TRBD1 (5 bases). The V end was cut by 0 bases, the J end by 2 bases, with 18 bases between. Germline V gene data show CDR1 as SGHRS and CDR2 as YFSETQ. CDR3 size: 17 residues. CDR3 loop: CASSLVASPGSPYEQYF. CDR3 nucleotides: TGCGCCAGCAGCTTGGTCGCGTCGCCAGGGTCCCCCTACGAGCAGTACTTC.

The rearrangement uses TRBV9 and TRBJ2-3, with D unresolved. This CDR3 spans 13 amino acids. V lost 3 bases, J lost 2 bases, and 7 bases lay in between. In germline, CDR1 is SGDLS, CDR2 YYNGEE. The CDR3 spells CASSGPYTDTQYF. In nucleotides, the CDR3 is TGTGCCAGCAGCGGCCCCTACACAGATACGCAGTATTTT. Combining the CDR3 with reference TRBV9 and TRBJ2-3 gives the whole variable domain DSGVTQTPKHLITATGQRVTLRCSPRSGDLSVYWYQQSLDQGLQFLIQYYNGEERAKGNILERFSAQQFPDLHSELNLSSLELGDSALYFCASSGPYTDTQYFGPGTRLTVL.

The chain has TRBV28 and TRBJ1-2; D remains ambiguous. Germline V gives CDR1 MDHEN, CDR2 SYDVKM. Deletions cut 8 bases from V and 8 bases from J, with 12 bases between. This CDR3 comprises 11 residues. The CDR3 DNA is TGTGCCAGCGAGGGATATGGCGGCTACACCTTC. Translating gives CASEGYGGYTF.

This clone appeared once. Here the CDR3 DNA reads TGTGCCAGCCGCCCGACCGGGCAGGGGGTTTTCAGCAATCAGCCCCAGCATTTT. It yields the protein CASRPTGQGVFSNQPQHF. The chain links TRBV7-2 to TRBJ1-5; the match to TRBD1 covers 7 bases. J was trimmed by 1 base and V by 8 bases; bases with no gene match: 17. The CDR3 consists of 18 residues. Germline V gives CDR1 SGHTA, CDR2 FQGNSA. The whole variable domain, filled in from reference TRBV7-2 and TRBJ1-5, reads GAGVSQSPSNKVTEKGKDVELRCDPISGHTALYWYRQSLGQGLEFLIYFQGNSAPDKSGLPSDRFSAERTGGSVSTLTIQRTQQEDSAVYLCASRPTGQGVFSNQPQHFGDGTRLSIL.

This clone has just one count. This chain links TRBV6-1 with TRBJ2-7, with D unclear. Trimming shortened V by 6 bases and J by 2 bases, and 8 bases separated the two germline ends. The CDR3 extends over 12 amino acids. Looked up from germline, CDR1 is MNHNS and CDR2 is SASEGT. The CDR3 sequence: CASRGGPYEQYF. The CDR3 region has the DNA TGTGCCAGCAGAGGCGGTCCCTACGAGCAGTACTTC.